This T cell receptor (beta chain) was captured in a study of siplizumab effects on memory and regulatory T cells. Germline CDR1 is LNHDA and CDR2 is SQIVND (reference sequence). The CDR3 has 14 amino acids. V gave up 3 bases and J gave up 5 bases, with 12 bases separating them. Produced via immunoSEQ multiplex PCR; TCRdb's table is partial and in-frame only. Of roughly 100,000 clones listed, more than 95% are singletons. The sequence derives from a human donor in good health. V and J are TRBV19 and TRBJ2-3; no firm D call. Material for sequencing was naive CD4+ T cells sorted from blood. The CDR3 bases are TGTGCCAGTAGTATTGGAGACACCGTAGATACGCAGTATTTT. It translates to CASSIGDTVDTQYF.